This is a list of T cell receptor beta chains from one sample in a study of blood T cell repertoires in COVID-19. Generated by immunoSEQ multiplex PCR, the TCRdb table keeps only in-frame clones and is missing some. The sample records more than 70,000 clones, roughly 86% being singletons. Source material: peripheral blood. The receptors were gathered from a man in his fifties or sixties with active or convalescent COVID-19. CDR3s include the opening cysteine and the closing phenylalanine or tryptophan. The D gene is left open where the match is weak. Part of the rows lack a size; the others show once, few, many or a class for expanded clones.

V gene	D gene	clone size	J gene	CDR3 protein	CDR3 DNA
TRBV6-5	.	.	TRBJ1-1	CASSYGGVWDTEAFF	TGTGCCAGCAGTTATGGGGGGGTGTGGGACACTGAAGCTTTCTTT
TRBV5-5	.	.	TRBJ1-6	CASSLIWDTYNSPLHF	TGTGCCAGCAGCTTGATATGGGACACCTATAATTCACCCCTCCACTTT
TRBV14	.	.	TRBJ1-1	CASSQPGILNTEAFF	TGTGCCAGCAGCCAACCAGGGATACTGAACACTGAAGCTTTCTTT
TRBV15	.	.	TRBJ2-1	CATSRAGYNEQFF	TGTGCCACCAGCAGAGCCGGGTACAATGAGCAGTTCTTC
TRBV9	.	.	TRBJ1-2	CASSPDQGKGVYGYTF	TGTGCCAGCAGCCCCGACCAGGGAAAGGGTGTCTATGGCTACACCTTC
TRBV6-2/TRBV6-3	TRBD1	once	TRBJ1-1	CASSQGVWDTEAFF	TGTGCCAGCAGTCAGGGGGTCTGGGACACTGAAGCTTTCTTT
TRBV5-4	.	few	TRBJ1-3	CASSFEQAGNTIYF	TGTGCCAGCAGCTTCGAACAGGCGGGAAACACCATATATTTT
TRBV9	.	.	TRBJ2-7	CASSVEGGLGEQYF	TGTGCCAGCAGCGTGGAAGGAGGACTTGGGGAGCAGTACTTC
TRBV20-1	TRBD1	.	TRBJ2-7	CSASRQGAREQYF	TGCAGTGCTAGTAGGCAGGGGGCGAGAGAGCAGTACTTC
TRBV12-2	.	.	TRBJ1-6	CAIEIRDRNSPLHF	TGTGCAATCGAGATCCGGGACAGAAATTCACCCCTCCACTTT
TRBV10-3	TRBD1	.	TRBJ2-1	CAISTGTGTLYEQFF	TGTGCCATCAGTACGGGGACAGGGACTTTGTATGAGCAGTTCTTC
TRBV11-2	TRBD2	.	TRBJ2-1	CASSWGGESSYNEQFF	TGTGCCAGCAGCTGGGGGGGGGAGAGCTCCTACAATGAGCAGTTCTTC
TRBV5-4	.	.	TRBJ1-3	CASSLNGFGTIYF	TGTGCCAGCAGCTTGAACGGGTTTGGCACCATATATTTT
TRBV19	.	.	TRBJ2-1	CASSIGRAVDEQFF	TGTGCCAGTAGTATAGGGAGGGCGGTCGATGAGCAGTTCTTC
TRBV28	TRBD2	once	TRBJ2-2	CASRWSGGPGELFF	TGTGCCAGCAGGTGGAGCGGGGGCCCCGGGGAGCTGTTTTTT
TRBV7-7	.	.	TRBJ2-5	CASSLMGGGGGETQYF	TGTGCCAGCAGCTTAATGGGTGGAGGGGGCGGCGAGACCCAGTACTTC
TRBV5-1	TRBD1	.	TRBJ1-5	CAMTDRGDAYSNQPQHF	TGCGCCATGACGGACAGGGGCGATGCTTATAGCAATCAGCCCCAGCATTTT
TRBV3-1/TRBV3-2	TRBD1	once	TRBJ1-4	CASSQRTGNNEKLFF	TGTGCCAGCAGCCAAAGGACAGGGAATAATGAAAAACTGTTTTTT
TRBV11-2	.	.	TRBJ1-3	CASASLRGTISGNTIYF	TGTGCCAGCGCCTCCCTCCGGGGAACCATCTCTGGAAACACCATATATTTT
TRBV7-2	.	once	TRBJ2-5	CASSPNSGVQETQYF	TGTGCCAGCAGCCCTAACTCGGGGGTACAAGAGACCCAGTACTTC
TRBV5-1	TRBD1	.	TRBJ2-2	CASSPGQGGTGELFF	TGCGCCAGCAGCCCCGGACAGGGAGGCACCGGGGAGCTGTTTTTT
TRBV5-6	TRBD1	.	TRBJ1-2	CASSVADRTNYGYTF	TGTGCCAGCAGCGTGGCGGACAGGACTAACTATGGCTACACCTTC
TRBV6-5	TRBD1	.	TRBJ2-7	CASSRTGALEQYF	TGTGCCAGCAGTCGGACAGGGGCTCTCGAGCAGTACTTC
TRBV3-1/TRBV3-2	TRBD1	.	TRBJ1-6	CASSPRQGILYHSYNSPLHF	TGTGCCAGCAGCCCTCGACAGGGGATTTTATACCACTCCTATAATTCACCCCTCCACTTT
TRBV5-4	TRBD1	once	TRBJ1-1	CASSMGQLNTEAFF	TGTGCCAGCAGCATGGGACAGCTGAACACTGAAGCTTTCTTT
TRBV5-5	.	.	TRBJ2-3	CASSLGLVTDTQYF	TGTGCCAGCAGCTTGGGACTAGTAACAGATACGCAGTATTTT
TRBV9	.	.	TRBJ2-6	CASSAISGANVLTF	TGTGCCAGCAGCGCCATCTCTGGGGCCAACGTCCTGACTTTC
TRBV3-1/TRBV3-2	TRBD1	.	TRBJ2-1	CASSQERDSRNEQFF	TGTGCCAGCAGCCAAGAGAGGGACAGCCGCAATGAGCAGTTCTTC